The 32 T cell receptor beta chains listed next were all sequenced from one sample in a study of T cell responses to AZD1222 COVID-19 vaccine. Produced via immunoSEQ multiplex PCR; TCRdb's table is partial and in-frame only. The sample includes around 160,000 clones, about 91% seen only once; the top ten take around 16%. The sequencing used peripheral blood, collected on day 0 of AZD1222 vaccination. The receptor set was obtained from an adult in good health.

J is TRBJ1-6 and V is TRBV18, with 7 bases fitting TRBD1. The germline V gene encodes CDR1 KGHSH and CDR2 LQKENI. The CDR3 is 15 amino acids. V lost 3 bases to trimming and J lost 9 bases; unmatched junction nucleotides: 8. Here the CDR3 DNA reads TGTGCCAGCTCACCCCCCGGGACAGTAACTTCACCCCTCCACTTT. Amino acid sequence: CASSPPGTVTSPLHF. Based on the CDR3 plus reference TRBV18 and TRBJ1-6, the full variable domain is NAGVMQNPRHLVRRRGQEARLRCSPMKGHSHVYWYRQLPEEGLKFMVYLQKENIIDESGMPKERFSAEFPKEGPSILRIQQVVRGDSAAYFCASSPPGTVTSPLHFGNGTRLTVT.

This sequence joins TRBV28 and TRBJ2-3, with 11 bases aligning to TRBD2. Unmatched junction bases numbered 13, after V lost 6 bases and J lost 5 bases. The CDR3 loop spans 17 amino acids. CDR1 and CDR2 (germline): MDHEN, SYDVKM. CDR3 DNA sequence: TGTGCCAGCAGCCTTAGCGGGGGGGCCCGCGTTAGAGATACGCAGTATTTT. Protein sequence: CASSLSGGARVRDTQYF.

This chain links TRBV7-3 with TRBJ2-1; 7 positions match TRBD2. The CDR3 is 15 amino acids. Germline V lookup: CDR1 SGHTA, CDR2 FQGTGA. Trimming at V came to 6 bases and at J to 6 bases, leaving 11 bases not matched to a gene. This CDR3 is CASSSGLQRGNEQFF. In nucleotides, the CDR3 is TGTGCCAGCAGTTCGGGCCTTCAGCGGGGCAATGAGCAGTTCTTC.

The chain recombines TRBV29-1 with TRBJ2-5; D is unclear. The CDR3 totals 11 residues. Germline-derived CDR1 and CDR2 are SQVTM and ANQGSEA. V dropped 4 bases and J dropped 5 bases, with 8 bases sitting between them. The CDR3 region is CSVAWSETQYF. As DNA, the CDR3 is TGCAGCGTTGCTTGGTCCGAGACCCAGTACTTC. Combining the CDR3 with reference TRBV29-1 and TRBJ2-5 gives the whole variable domain SAVISQKPSRDICQRGTSLTIQCQVDSQVTMMFWYRQQPGQSLTLIATANQGSEATYESGFVIDKFPISRPNLTFSTLTVSNMSPEDSSIYLCSVAWSETQYFGPGTRLLVL.

This chain uses TRBV5-4 with TRBJ1-1; possibly TRBD1 for D (5 bases). The V end was cut by 2 bases, the J end by 5 bases, with 22 bases between. CDR1 and CDR2 from the germline V gene are SGHNT and YYREEE (reference sequence). CDR3 length: 17 residues. Written as DNA, the CDR3 is TGTGCCAGCAGCTTACCCCCTAGGAGTGGGGGTGAGACTGAAGCTTTCTTT. Translation gives CASSLPPRSGGETEAFF.

The genes are TRBV19 and TRBJ2-2, with 7 bases aligning to TRBD2. Trimming at V came to 7 bases and at J to 1 base, leaving 9 bases not matched to a gene. Germline V gene lookup returns CDR1 LNHDA and CDR2 SQIVND (reference sequence). The CDR3 runs 16 residues. The CDR3 region has the DNA TGTGCCAGTAACCTAGATGCGGGGGTGAACACCGGGGAGCTGTTTTTT. Amino acids: CASNLDAGVNTGELFF.

This rearrangement joins TRBV18 to TRBJ2-3; D could derive from TRBD1 or TRBD2 (6 bases each). The CDR3 is made up of 15 amino acids. Trimming removed 3 bases from V and 0 bases from J, with 10 bases in between. From germline, CDR1 is KGHSH and CDR2 LQKENI. As DNA, the CDR3 is TGTGCCAGCTCACCGACGGGGGCTAGCACAGATACGCAGTATTTT. This translates into CASSPTGASTDTQYF. The whole variable domain, remainder taken from reference TRBV18 and TRBJ2-3, is NAGVMQNPRHLVRRRGQEARLRCSPMKGHSHVYWYRQLPEEGLKFMVYLQKENIIDESGMPKERFSAEFPKEGPSILRIQQVVRGDSAAYFCASSPTGASTDTQYFGPGTRLTVL.

V usage is TRBV12-3 or TRBV12-4 and J usage is TRBJ1-2; D uncertain. V was cut by 6 bases and J by 3 bases, with 8 bases left in between. The CDR3 is 12 residues long. In nucleotides, the CDR3 is TGTGCCAGCAGCGGCCCCTACTATGGCTACACCTTC. Translation gives CASSGPYYGYTF.

Here the CDR3 reads CASRLDGYYTF. CDR3 bases: TGTGCCAGCAGATTGGACGGATACTACACCTTC. V is TRBV2 and J is TRBJ1-2; D not certain. The CDR3 length is 11 residues. In germline, CDR1 is SNHLY, CDR2 FYNNEI. Trimming took off 6 bases at V and 10 bases at J, with 12 bases between the two ends.

The genes are TRBV9 and TRBJ2-3; 10 bases map to TRBD1. V dropped 2 bases and J dropped 5; count of bases not matched to a gene: 8. CDR3 size: 16 residues. CDR1 SGDLS and CDR2 YYNGEE come from the germline V gene. CDR3 DNA: TGTGCCAGCAGCGTCCGAGCGGGGACAGGGGTAGATACGCAGTATTTT. Translating gives CASSVRAGTGVDTQYF.

The V call is TRBV7-9, the J call TRBJ1-6, with TRBD1 matching over 8 bases. This CDR3 contains 17 residues. The junction had 13 bases not matched to a gene; V was cut back by 6 bases and J by 6 bases. From germline, CDR1 is SEHNR and CDR2 FQNEAQ (reference sequence). CDR3 loop: CASSPSGGISGNSPLHF. The DNA for the CDR3 is TGTGCCAGCAGTCCCTCAGGGGGCATTAGTGGTAATTCACCCCTCCACTTT.

The gene calls are TRBV24-1 and TRBJ2-2, with 11 bases aligning to TRBD1. Germline V gene sequence: CDR1 KGHDR, CDR2 SFDVKD. V trimming: 4 bases; J trimming: 5 bases; junction bases outside the gene matches: 5. CDR3 length equals 16 residues. DNA of the CDR3: TGTGCCACCAGTGACGCCGGACAGGGGGCGACCGGGGAGCTGTTTTTT. This translates into CATSDAGQGATGELFF.

V gene TRBV3-1 (or the pseudogene TRBV3-2) combines with J gene TRBJ2-5, with TRBD2 identical over 7 bases. The CDR3 totals 16 residues. V dropped 1 base and J dropped 1; count of bases not matched to a gene: 6. Germline V gene sequence: CDR1 LGHDT, CDR2 YNNKEL (reference sequence). For the CDR3, the DNA is TGTGCCAGCAGCCAAGCCTGGCGGGGGACCCAAGAGACCCAGTACTTC. It is translated as CASSQAWRGTQETQYF.

The V call is TRBV28, the J call TRBJ1-5; TRBD1 is a possible D gene (6 bases). CDR1 is MDHEN and CDR2 is SYDVKM in the germline V gene. The CDR3 consists of 15 residues. V was cut by 6 bases and J by 1 base, with 13 bases left in between. CDR3 protein: CASSLGGASNQPQHF. The CDR3 DNA follows: TGTGCCAGCAGCTTAGGGGGGGCGAGCAATCAGCCCCAGCATTTT.

The chain joins TRBV27 to TRBJ1-4; perhaps TRBD1 as D (6 bases). Trimming left V 6 bases short and J 8 bases short, with 16 bases between. The CDR3 sequence is 14 residues long. CDR1 and CDR2 (germline): MNHEY, SMNVEV (reference sequence). This chain's CDR3 is CASSRNQGREKLFF. DNA of the CDR3: TGTGCCAGCAGCAGAAACCAGGGGCGGGAAAAACTGTTTTTT. The full variable domain, in which reference TRBV27 and TRBJ1-4 provide the parts outside the CDR3, is EAQVTQNPRYLITVTGKKLTVTCSQNMNHEYMSWYRQDPGLGLRQIYYSMNVEVTDKGDVPEGYKVSRKEKRNFPLILESPSPNQTSLYFCASSRNQGREKLFFGSGTQLSVL.

This chain connects TRBV30 to TRBJ1-1; 7 positions agree with TRBD1. Trimming removed 4 bases from V and 0 bases from J; junction bases left unmatched: 2. This CDR3 spans 13 amino acids. Per germline, CDR1 GTSNPN and CDR2 SVGIG (reference sequence). CDR3 residues: CAWTGGMNTEAFF. CDR3 nucleotides: TGTGCCTGGACAGGGGGAATGAACACTGAAGCTTTCTTT.

The V gene is TRBV2, the J gene TRBJ2-5; no clear D gene. CDR1 SNHLY and CDR2 FYNNEI come from the germline V gene. The length of the CDR3 is 14 residues. The V end lost 5 bases, the J end lost 4 bases, and 14 bases lay between the germline ends. The chain's CDR3 is CASSYQRTGETQYF. For the CDR3, the DNA is TGTGCCAGCAGTTACCAGAGGACCGGAGAGACCCAGTACTTC.

V and J are TRBV11-1 and TRBJ1-1, with D possibly matching TRBD1 (5 bases). The CDR3 extends over 16 amino acids. Germline CDR1 is SGHAT and CDR2 is FQDESV (reference sequence). V was pared by 6 bases and J by 0 bases, with 17 bases between. CDR3: CASSSGTGTLNTEAFF. CDR3 nucleotides: TGTGCCAGCAGTTCCGGGACGGGAACACTGAACACTGAAGCTTTCTTT.

The chain links TRBV6-2 or TRBV6-3 to TRBJ2-3, with TRBD2 matching over 9 bases. Per germline, CDR1 MNHEY and CDR2 SVGEGT. The CDR3 has 13 amino acids. V trimming: 4 bases; J trimming: 8 bases; junction bases outside the gene matches: 4. As DNA, the CDR3 is TGTGCCAGCAGTTCCGCGGGGGGGCCTACGCAGTATTTT. This codes for CASSSAGGPTQYF.

The chain carries TRBV18 and TRBJ1-5, with D unresolved. The CDR3 has 12 residues. Per germline, CDR1 KGHSH and CDR2 LQKENI. The V end lost 8 bases, the J end lost 5 bases, and 10 bases lay between the germline ends. In DNA, the CDR3 is TGTGCCAGCGCCAGAGCAGATCAGCCCCAGCATTTT. The encoded protein is CASARADQPQHF.

The rearrangement uses TRBV3-1 (or the pseudogene TRBV3-2) and TRBJ1-3; unclear D gene. Germline V gene data show CDR1 as LGHDT and CDR2 as YNNKEL (reference sequence). The CDR3 covers 15 residues. V was shortened by 5 bases and J by 5 bases, with 16 bases between the two germline ends. This chain's CDR3 is CASSTDNHARNTIYF. CDR3 bases: TGTGCCAGCAGCACTGATAATCACGCACGAAACACCATATATTTT.

This clone was found a few times. CDR3 sequence: CASSQATGGSTEAFF. The CDR3 coding sequence is TGCGCCAGCAGCCAAGCAACCGGAGGAAGCACTGAAGCTTTCTTT. The V and J genes are TRBV4-3 and TRBJ1-1, with D uncertain. Trimming pared 1 base from V and 4 bases from J, leaving 13 bases between. In germline, CDR1 is LGHNA, CDR2 YSLEER. This CDR3 has 15 residues.

The gene calls are TRBV5-1 and TRBJ1-3, with 7 bases aligning to TRBD1. The CDR3 is 16 residues long. CDR1 and CDR2 (germline): SGHRS, YFSETQ. The V gene end was trimmed by 4 bases and the J gene end by 2 bases; junction bases not matched to a gene: 9. The CDR3 loop is CASSRTAGGTGNTIYF. The CDR3, as DNA: TGCGCCAGCAGCCGTACGGCAGGGGGAACTGGAAACACCATATATTTT.

This chain uses TRBV5-5 with TRBJ1-6; TRBD1 might be the D (5 bases). The CDR3 is 16 amino acids. The germline V and J ends were trimmed by 0 bases and 6 bases, with 13 bases remaining between them. Germline CDR1 SGHKS, CDR2 YYEKEE (reference sequence). The CDR3 reads CASSLEPRQINSPLHF. Written as DNA, the CDR3 is TGTGCCAGCAGCTTGGAACCGCGACAGATTAATTCACCCCTCCACTTT.

In this sample, this clone turned up once. The chain couples TRBV11-2 to TRBJ1-2; D gene ambiguous. Trimming stripped 4 bases from V and 0 bases from J, with 6 bases between. Germline V gene data show CDR1 as SGHAT and CDR2 as FQNNGV. The CDR3 contains 13 residues. The CDR3 spells CASSSGPNYGYTF. DNA for the CDR3: TGTGCCAGCAGCTCAGGACCTAACTATGGCTACACCTTC.

The genes are TRBV7-8 and TRBJ1-5, with TRBD1 matching 7 bases. The CDR3 contains 17 residues. V was pared by 0 bases and J by 4 bases, with 9 bases of the junction left unmatched. Looked up from germline, CDR1 is SGHVS and CDR2 is FQNEAQ. CDR3 sequence reads: CASSLARYRGGNQPQHF. CDR3 nucleotides: TGTGCCAGCAGCTTAGCGCGTTACAGGGGCGGGAATCAGCCCCAGCATTTT.

The rearrangement joins TRBV29-1 to TRBJ1-6; D is undetermined. Germline lookup yields CDR1 SQVTM and CDR2 ANQGSEA. Trimming shortened V by 4 bases and J by 3 bases, and 7 bases separated the two germline ends. This CDR3 spans 13 amino acids. CDR3 region: CSVGFNYNSPLHF. CDR3 coding DNA: TGCAGCGTTGGGTTCAACTATAATTCACCCCTCCACTTT.

V and J are TRBV7-3 and TRBJ2-3; 9 bases match TRBD2. Trimming removed 4 bases from V and 2 bases from J; junction bases left unmatched: 10. The CDR3 is made up of 17 amino acids. The germline CDR1 and CDR2 sequences are SGHTA and FQGTGA. The CDR3 DNA reads TGTGCCAGCAGCTCCCTAGGGCGGGGGGGAAACACAGATACGCAGTATTTT. As protein: CASSSLGRGGNTDTQYF. Complete variable domain (other parts from reference TRBV7-3 and TRBJ2-3): GAGVSQTPSNKVTEKGKYVELRCDPISGHTALYWYRQSLGQGPEFLIYFQGTGAADDSGLPNDRFFAVRPEGSVSTLKIQRTERGDSAVYLCASSSLGRGGNTDTQYFGPGTRLTVL.

The CDR3 coding sequence is TGTGCCAGCAGTACAGGCGGTTCTTCTAACTATGGCTACACCTTC. Protein sequence: CASSTGGSSNYGYTF. The chain links TRBV28 to TRBJ1-2; D perhaps matches TRBD1 (5 bases). This CDR3 spans 15 amino acids. CDR1 is MDHEN and CDR2 is SYDVKM in the germline V gene. V lost 5 bases and J lost 0, with 13 bases in between.

The table lists this clone with a count of one. The rearrangement joins TRBV4-2 to TRBJ2-1, with 8 bases aligning to TRBD1. V was clipped by 4 bases and J by 2 bases; unmatched bases: 10. The CDR3 extends over 17 amino acids. Germline-derived CDR1 and CDR2 are LGHNA and YNFKEQ. Here the CDR3 reads CASSPPGDRGPYNEQFF. In DNA, the CDR3 is TGTGCCAGCAGCCCACCTGGCGACAGGGGACCCTACAATGAGCAGTTCTTC.

The genes are TRBV3-1 (or the pseudogene TRBV3-2) and TRBJ2-5; 13 bases align to TRBD2. The CDR3 covers 17 residues. Trimming took 2 bases from V and 1 from J; bases not matched to a gene: 4. Germline CDR1 reads LGHDT; CDR2 reads YNNKEL (reference sequence). CDR3: CASSQPGLAGVQETQYF. The CDR3 DNA reads TGTGCCAGCAGCCAACCAGGACTAGCGGGGGTCCAAGAGACCCAGTACTTC.

The J gene is TRBJ1-1, the V gene TRBV7-3; a possible D gene is TRBD1 (6 bases). Germline V gene sequence: CDR1 SGHTA, CDR2 FQGTGA. The CDR3 spans 15 residues. V was trimmed by 2 bases and J by 3 bases, leaving 13 bases between them. CDR3: CASSLGYRVDTEAFF. CDR3 DNA sequence: TGTGCCAGCAGCTTAGGATACAGGGTGGACACTGAAGCTTTCTTT. The whole variable domain, filled in from reference TRBV7-3 and TRBJ1-1, reads GAGVSQTPSNKVTEKGKYVELRCDPISGHTALYWYRQSLGQGPEFLIYFQGTGAADDSGLPNDRFFAVRPEGSVSTLKIQRTERGDSAVYLCASSLGYRVDTEAFFGQGTRLTVV.